A single sample gave rise to the 3 T cell receptor beta chains below, sequenced in a study of cytomegalovirus exposure and HLA in healthy donors. Here immunoSEQ multiplex PCR was the method, and the copy in TCRdb shows in-frame clones only, minus some. The data show approximately 160,000 clones, with just under 90% seen just once and 10% held by the top ten. Material for sequencing was PBMCs. The source of these receptors is a woman aged 18-35 years in good health and CMV-seropositive.

This sequence joins TRBV6-1 and TRBJ2-2, with D possibly being TRBD2 (6 bases). V was cut by 2 bases and J by 3 bases, with 10 bases left in between. Germline CDR1 is MNHNS and CDR2 is SASEGT. CDR3 length equals 15 residues. The chain's CDR3 is CASSESGLDTGELFF. Here the CDR3 DNA reads TGTGCCAGCAGTGAATCGGGACTTGACACCGGGGAGCTGTTTTTT.

The rearrangement uses TRBV7-9 and TRBJ2-5; possible D gene TRBD1, 5 bases. V shed 2 bases and J shed 5 bases, with 9 bases lying between them. The CDR3 consists of 13 residues. Germline loops: CDR1 SEHNR, CDR2 FQNEAQ (reference sequence). DNA of the CDR3: TGTGCCAGCAGCTTATGGGGCCGGGAGACCCAGTACTTC. Its protein is CASSLWGRETQYF.

V gene TRBV10-3 combines with J gene TRBJ1-5; 10 nucleotides line up with TRBD1. V dropped 1 base and J dropped 0; count of bases not matched to a gene: 6. The CDR3 has 18 residues. Germline loops: CDR1 ENHRY, CDR2 SYGVKD. The CDR3 DNA sequence: TGTGCCATCAGTGAGTTCGGGACAGGGGTTTATAGCAATCAGCCCCAGCATTTT. Its translation is CAISEFGTGVYSNQPQHF.